This T cell receptor beta chain was retrieved from a study of T cell changes during pregnancy in multiple sclerosis. The data were produced by immunoSEQ multiplex PCR, yet TCRdb's version contains in-frame clones alone and is incomplete. Of more than 25,000 clones listed, about nine tenths are singletons. Germline V lookup: CDR1 SGHRS, CDR2 YFSETQ. V shed 5 bases and J 0 bases; nucleotides not matched to a gene: 7. The CDR3 covers 15 residues. V usage is TRBV5-1 and J usage is TRBJ1-2, with 7 bases that match TRBD1. The source is a female donor with multiple sclerosis, enrolled in a pregnancy study. The sample here was CD8+ T cells from peripheral blood mononuclear cells, taken in the third trimester of pregnancy. CDR3 sequence (DNA): TGCGCCAGCAGGGTTGACAGGGAACCTAACTATGGCTACACCTTC. This translates into CASRVDREPNYGYTF. Complete variable domain (other parts from reference TRBV5-1 and TRBJ1-2): KAGVTQTPRYLIKTRGQQVTLSCSPISGHRSVSWYQQTPGQGLQFLFEYFSETQRNKGNFPGRFSGRQFSNSRSEMNVSTLELGDSALYLCASRVDREPNYGYTFGSGTRLTVV.